Each of the 5 T cell receptor beta chains below was sequenced from the same sample in a study of regulatory T cells in long-lasting Graves disease. With iRepertoire HTBI primers and Arm-PCR of CDR3 regions, TCR beta libraries were built. TCRdb used MiXCR to reprocess the multiplex PCR reads, holding one entry per CDR3 protein. The sample has about 540,000 distinct CDR3 sequences, roughly 14% seen once. Time point in this sample: newly diagnosed GD, antithyroid drugs for less than 3 months. Following extraction of RNA from PBMCs, that RNA was used to make the TCR library. This sample was also put to use in a study of T cells in Graves' hyperthyroidism and ophthalmopathy.

The sequencing used peripheral blood mononuclear cells (PBMCs), collected at new diagnosis, from a patient treated with antithyroid drugs. The receptors were gathered from a man younger than 45 with Graves disease.

This clonotype was counted ten times or more. The J gene is TRBJ2-1, the V gene TRBV18; 9 bases line up with TRBD1. Trimming cost V 6 bases and J 12 bases; bases outside gene matches: 15. There are 15 residues in the CDR3. Germline V gene data show CDR1 as KGHSH and CDR2 as LQKENI. Here the CDR3 reads CASSPGTGTLVVQFF. As DNA, the CDR3 is TGTGCCAGCTCCCCCGGGACAGGGACCCTAGTCGTGCAGTTCTTC.

This clonotype showed up just a few times. J is TRBJ2-3 and V is TRBV6-5; 11 bases match TRBD2. The J segment lost 1 base and the V segment lost 0 bases, leaving 6 bases of the junction unmatched. Germline CDR1 and CDR2: MNHEY and SVGAGI. The CDR3 runs 18 residues. The CDR3 region has the DNA TGTGCCAGCAGTTACTCCTTTAGCGGGAGGGCCGGCACAGATACGCAGTATTTT. As protein: CASSYSFSGRAGTDTQYF.

This clonotype was recorded at least ten times. The rearrangement uses TRBV13 and TRBJ2-2, with TRBD1 identical over 11 bases. J lost 4 bases, V lost 5 bases, and 3 bases had no gene match. Germline V gives CDR1 PRHDT, CDR2 FYEKMQ (reference sequence). The length of the CDR3 is 15 residues. This CDR3 is CASSTGTGGTGELFF. CDR3 nucleotide sequence: TGTGCCAGCAGCACCGGGACAGGGGGCACCGGGGAGCTGTTTTTT.

The chain links TRBV19 to TRBJ2-7; 15 bases match TRBD2. V dropped 5 bases and J dropped 5; count of bases not matched to a gene: 13. This CDR3 is built from 18 residues. Germline loops: CDR1 LNHDA, CDR2 SQIVND (reference sequence). The CDR3 is CASSDSQGLAGGSNEQYF. CDR3 bases: TGTGCCAGTAGTGACAGCCAGGGACTAGCGGGAGGTTCCAACGAGCAGTACTTC.

The sample holds many counts of this clonotype. The chain links TRBV5-1 to TRBJ2-1; TRBD2 agrees at 9 bases. The germline gives CDR1 SGHRS, CDR2 YFSETQ. Unmatched junction bases numbered 11, after V lost 4 bases and J lost 6 bases. The CDR3 runs 16 residues. The CDR3 DNA follows: TGCGCCAGCAGCCCCCGTTCTAGCGGGACAAGCAATGAGCAGTTCTTC. This sequence encodes CASSPRSSGTSNEQFF.